This T cell receptor beta chain appears in the sequencing data of a study of cytomegalovirus exposure and HLA in healthy donors. General observations from the study: In an earlier analysis, about 87% or about 30%: the productive usage of most TCR beta V segments.

Germline loops: CDR1 SGHKS, CDR2 YYEKEE (reference sequence). This CDR3 has 16 residues. V lost 5 bases to trimming and J lost 5 bases, with 22 bases between them. Researchers ran the PCR with 60 Vbeta and 13 Jbeta primers. Original processing notes: Tens of millions of unique TCR beta chains, roughly 11 million of them shared, were counted by a later analysis. The table came from immunoSEQ multiplex PCR; TCRdb's copy has only in-frame clones and leaves some out. That table furnishes V, J and clone size, whereas the DNA furnished D and trimming. Of about 270,000 clones listed, 70% to 90% are singletons. Note on this clone: Antigen unknown.

This chain links TRBV5-5 with TRBJ2-5, with D possibly TRBD2 on 6 matching bases. Source material: PBMCs. The source of this sequence is a man aged 40-49 years in good health and CMV-seropositive. Here the CDR3 reads CASRNTERGSGETQYF. The CDR3 bases are TGTGCCAGCAGGAATACAGAGAGAGGGAGCGGGGAGACCCAGTACTTC.